What follows describes a single T cell receptor beta chain. What it binds is unknown. The data originate from a study of CD8 T cells in Susac syndrome. The CDR3 is made up of 12 amino acids. The ends lost 6 bases at V and 7 bases at J; junction bases unmatched: 1. CDR1 SNHLY and CDR2 FYNNEI come from the germline V gene. Study-wide results and caveats: TCR sequencing and HLA analysis covered a relatively small number of individuals.

cDNA came from approximately 0.5 to 1 ug RNA primed by random hexamers. Each CDR3 protein gets one entry after TCRdb re-called the immunoSEQ multiplex PCR reads with MiXCR. This repertoire shows tens of thousands of distinct CDR3 sequences, approximately 94% found once; its top ten account for approximately 0.26%. Sequencing of TCR beta drew on CD8+ and CD4+ T cells from blood. The chain has TRBV2 and TRBJ2-1; 9 nucleotides agree with TRBD1. Sequenced material: CD8+ T cells from PBMCs. The receptor's source is a human donor in good health. The CDR3 region is CASRTGGNEQFF. DNA for the CDR3: TGTGCCAGCAGGACAGGGGGTAATGAGCAGTTCTTC.